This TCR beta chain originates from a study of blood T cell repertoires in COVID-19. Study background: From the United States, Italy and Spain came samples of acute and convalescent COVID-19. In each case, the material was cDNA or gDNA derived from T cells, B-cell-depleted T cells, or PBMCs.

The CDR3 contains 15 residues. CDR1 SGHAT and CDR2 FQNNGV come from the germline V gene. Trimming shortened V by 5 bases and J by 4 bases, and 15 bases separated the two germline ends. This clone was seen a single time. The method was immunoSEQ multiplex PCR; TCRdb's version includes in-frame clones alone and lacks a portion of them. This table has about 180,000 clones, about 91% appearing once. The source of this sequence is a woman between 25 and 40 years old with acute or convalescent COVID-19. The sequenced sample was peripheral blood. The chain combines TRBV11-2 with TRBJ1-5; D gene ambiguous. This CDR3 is CASSPGDSVNQPQHF. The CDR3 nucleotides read TGTGCCAGCAGCCCCGGTGATTCGGTTAATCAGCCCCAGCATTTT.